The entry below gives a single T cell receptor beta chain sequence along with its context. The antigen remains unidentified. This specimen comes from a study of Ad26.COV2.S vaccination and SARS-CoV-2 variants. Study details: The authors gave Ad26.COV2.S intramuscularly, either once or twice 56 days apart. Study findings and constraints: Vaccine and placebo groups showed comparable non-spike TCR breadth.

Germline V lookup: CDR1 MNHEY, CDR2 SVGAGI. CDR3 length: 11 residues. Deletions cut 6 bases from V and 8 bases from J, with 9 bases between. Assay: immunoSEQ multiplex PCR; the TCRdb copy retains only in-frame clones and omits some. In the table there are fewer than 400,000 clones, around 85% of which are singletons. Described treatment: roughly 18 received Ad26.COV2.S at low or high dose, single or two shots; about 5 received placebo; per-sample allocation not given. Day 63 after the first injection of vaccine or placebo was the sampling time. Sample: peripheral blood, taken in a trial of Ad26.COV2.S vaccine versus placebo. The receptor's source is a person aged 18-65 years who received the Ad26.COV2.S COVID-19 vaccine or a placebo. The J gene is TRBJ2-3, the V gene TRBV6-5; D call uncertain. CDR3 sequence reads: CASSYGVTQYF. CDR3 nucleotides: TGTGCCAGCAGCTATGGGGTTACGCAGTATTTT.